These 14 T cell receptor beta chains were sequenced from one sample in a study of control samples from healthy donors and cancer patients. Clones were read by immunoSEQ multiplex PCR, and TCRdb kept only the in-frame ones, dropping some. This table has under 150,000 clones, roughly 90% appearing once. Sequenced sample: blood. These receptors were taken from a young man in good health.

The chain employs TRBV27 and TRBJ1-2, with 9 bases identical to TRBD1. The CDR3 totals 14 residues. CDR1 and CDR2 (germline): MNHEY, SMNVEV (reference sequence). Germline trimming cut 4 bases from V and 7 bases from J; bases unmatched to any gene: 7. The CDR3 DNA follows: TGTGCCAGCAGTTCAACAGGGGGCGCAGGTGGCTACACCTTC. This encodes CASSSTGGAGGYTF.

The chain carries TRBV5-6 and TRBJ2-3, with TRBD1 matching 7 bases. Germline V CDR1 and CDR2: SGHDT, YYEEEE. Losses at the gene ends were 4 bases for V and 4 bases for J; bases not matched to a gene: 9. This CDR3 is 15 amino acids long. The CDR3 loop is CASSNDRVIADTQYF. CDR3 nucleotide sequence: TGTGCCAGCAGCAACGACAGGGTTATAGCAGATACGCAGTATTTT.

V gene TRBV29-1 combines with J gene TRBJ1-2, with D uncertain. Germline-derived CDR1 and CDR2 are SQVTM and ANQGSEA. The CDR3 consists of 11 residues. V lost 4 bases and J 4 bases, leaving 7 bases between the germline ends. The CDR3 reads CSVVSSYGYTF. Written as DNA, the CDR3 is TGCAGCGTTGTGTCCTCCTATGGCTACACCTTC.

The rearrangement joins TRBV28 to TRBJ2-7, with D perhaps matching TRBD2 (6 bases). The CDR3 is 13 residues long. Germline V CDR1 and CDR2: MDHEN, SYDVKM. V shed 5 bases and J shed 6 bases, with 14 bases lying between them. In nucleotides, the CDR3 is TGTGCCAGCAGTCCTCTTGGAGCGGGCGAGCAGTACTTC. As protein: CASSPLGAGEQYF.

The chain couples TRBV9 to TRBJ2-6; D ambiguous. CDR3 length equals 14 residues. V was clipped by 4 bases and J by 4 bases, with 9 bases between them. The germline V gene has CDR1 SGDLS and CDR2 YYNGEE. CDR3 protein: CASSPSWGANVLTF. In DNA, the CDR3 is TGTGCCAGCAGCCCATCTTGGGGGGCCAACGTCCTGACTTTC.

The chain joins TRBV6-5 to TRBJ1-3; TRBD1 might be the D (5 bases). CDR3 size: 12 residues. Germline-derived CDR1 and CDR2 are MNHEY and SVGAGI. V was pared by 6 bases and J by 7 bases, with 10 bases between. The CDR3 nucleotides are TGTGCCAGCAGCGACCCAGGGAACACCATATATTTT. Translation: CASSDPGNTIYF.

The CDR3 DNA reads TGTGCCTCCGGAGGCCGGGGGGCCTGGGAGACCCAGTACTTC. It translates to CASGGRGAWETQYF. This chain joins TRBV30 and TRBJ2-5; maybe TRBD2 (7 bases). V lost 7 bases to trimming and J lost 5 bases, with 20 bases between them. This CDR3 is 14 amino acids long. The germline V gene encodes CDR1 GTSNPN and CDR2 SVGIG (reference sequence). Together with reference TRBV30 and TRBJ2-5, the CDR3 gives the full variable domain: SQTIHQWPATLVQPVGSPLSLECTVEGTSNPNLYWYRQAAGRGLQLLFYSVGIGQISSEVPQNLSASRPQDRQFILSSKKLLLSDSGFYLCASGGRGAWETQYFGPGTRLLVL.

The J gene is TRBJ2-7, the V gene TRBV11-2; no definite D call. CDR1 and CDR2 from the germline V gene are SGHAT and FQNNGV. V shed 0 bases and J shed 6 bases, with 21 bases lying between them. This CDR3 spans 17 amino acids. CDR3 nucleotide sequence: TGTGCCAGCAGCTTAGATCCTTTTCGTCCCTATGGGCCCGAGCAGTACTTC. As protein: CASSLDPFRPYGPEQYF.

CDR3 sequence (DNA): TGTGCCAGCAGCCAAGGAACCGGACTCAGGGGGCCAGAGACCCAGTACTTC. Translation: CASSQGTGLRGPETQYF. The chain carries TRBV3-1 (or the pseudogene TRBV3-2) and TRBJ2-5; 8 bases match TRBD1. J was trimmed by 4 bases and V by 1 base; bases with no gene match: 11. The CDR3 extends over 17 amino acids. Germline assignment: CDR1 LGHDT and CDR2 YNNKEL (reference sequence).

The V gene is TRBV11-1, the J gene TRBJ2-5, with 8 bases matching TRBD2. Per germline, CDR1 SGHAT and CDR2 FQDESV (reference sequence). This CDR3 comprises 13 residues. V lost 1 base, J lost 12 bases, and 7 bases stayed unmatched. The CDR3 DNA follows: TGTGCCAGCAGCTTAGACATAGCGGGAATCGAGTACTTC. Protein sequence: CASSLDIAGIEYF.

The chain joins TRBV13 to TRBJ2-2; D is uncertain. Germline V gene data show CDR1 as PRHDT and CDR2 as FYEKMQ (reference sequence). The CDR3 loop spans 12 amino acids. V was clipped by 7 bases and J by 1 base, with 4 bases between them. Written as DNA, the CDR3 is TGTGCCAGCAAGAGGAACACCGGGGAGCTGTTTTTT. It encodes CASKRNTGELFF.

J is TRBJ2-1 and V is TRBV7-2, with D possibly being TRBD1 (5 bases). The CDR3 length is 15 residues. Trimming took off 6 bases at V and 0 bases at J, with 12 bases between the two ends. Germline loops: CDR1 SGHTA, CDR2 FQGNSA. Written as DNA, the CDR3 is TGTGCCAGCAGTTACAGGTTCAGCTCCTACAATGAGCAGTTCTTC. Translating it yields CASSYRFSSYNEQFF.

The V call is TRBV19, the J call TRBJ2-6; D tentatively reads TRBD1 or TRBD2 (6 bases each). The V end lost 2 bases, the J end lost 1 base, and 15 bases lay between the germline ends. The CDR3 consists of 18 residues. CDR1 and CDR2 (germline): LNHDA, SQIVND (reference sequence). CDR3 region: CASSIPPGARSGANVLTF. The DNA for the CDR3 is TGTGCCAGTAGTATACCCCCGGGGGCGCGGTCTGGGGCCAACGTCCTGACTTTC.

The chain has TRBV11-2 and TRBJ1-4, with D tentatively TRBD1 (6 bases). CDR3 length: 13 residues. Germline-derived CDR1 and CDR2 are SGHAT and FQNNGV. V shed 0 bases and J shed 8 bases, with 7 bases lying between them. The CDR3 sequence: CASSLEQGEKLFF. Written as DNA, the CDR3 is TGTGCCAGCAGCTTAGAGCAGGGGGAAAAACTGTTTTTT. The full variable domain, completed using reference TRBV11-2 and TRBJ1-4, is EAGVAQSPRYKIIEKRQSVAFWCNPISGHATLYWYQQILGQGPKLLIQFQNNGVVDDSQLPKDRFSAERLKGVDSTLKIQPAKLEDSAVYLCASSLEQGEKLFFGSGTQLSVL.